This section outlines one TCR beta chain sequence together with its context. The antigen this receptor binds is unknown. No much larger clone is present one base from it, and per-base qualities are unavailable. The data derive from a study of blood T cell repertoires in COVID-19 (dated by TCRdb to 2020 to 2021). Broadly, across the study: The collaborator samples originated in the United States, Italy and Spain and spanned the acute and convalescent phases of COVID-19. The prospective study material was composed of cDNA or gDNA derived from T cells, B-cell-depleted T cells, or PBMCs. Subjects who had been exposed to COVID-19, were actively infected with it, or had recovered from it provided the deeply sampled blood TCRbeta repertoires that made up the dataset. The repertoires were released in a freely available public database intended as a resource for research on the immune response to SARS-CoV-2. The samples were drawn from two sources: the first 160 participants of the ongoing ImmuneRACE study, and 950 to 1,500 subjects contributed by 6 global collaborators. A de-identified subject ID, COVID-19 status, age in years and sex were almost always included in the sample metadata. Where available, HLA class I and class II types were taken from metadata supplied by the sample provider and were not determined by assay-based typing. Broad study findings and their caveats: The amount of clinical and demographic metadata varied by source and participant and was provided uncurated.

TCRbeta CDR3 regions were amplified from genomic DNA by means of the immunoSEQ Assay, a bias-controlled multiplex PCR. Per the original workflow: Nucleated cell counts per sample were estimated from amplification of reference gene primers within the assay. Sequence reads were collapsed and filtered to measure the absolute abundance of every unique TCRbeta CDR3 rearrangement. For each sample, productive Simpson clonality was calculated as the square root of Simpson's diversity index across productive rearrangements. Drawn from immuneACCESS, this table holds only the in-frame rearrangements with V and J called that TCRdb kept. Clones are partly lost; checked studies trace under half to an unresolved V gene and leave the rest unexplained. V and J calls and clone size are as listed in that table; D and trimming were resolved from the DNA. The sample records some 250,000 clones, approximately 86% of which are singletons. The ten largest clonotypes hold about 3% of the sample.

A second Seattle source provided samples from volunteer blood donors who had recovered from COVID-19. The collaborating institutions used their own protocols to collect whole blood in K2EDTA tubes. For TCRbeta analysis, collaborator samples were shipped as frozen whole blood, as isolated PBMCs, or as DNA extracted from either sample type. The sequence was obtained from a woman younger than 45 who had recovered from COVID-19. The specimen sequenced was peripheral blood.

The DNA is TGTGCCAGCAGTGACTTACCCGGGACTAGCAATGAGCAGTTCTTC. Its translation is CASSDLPGTSNEQFF. Rearrangement joined TRBV6-4 to TRBJ2-1; TRBD2 aligns with 8 central bases. The germline V end is reduced by 1 base and the J end by 6 bases; junction bases left unmatched: 5. According to the germline V gene, CDR1 reads MRHNA and CDR2 reads SNTAGT. The CDR3 starts with the cysteine, ends with the phenylalanine, and has 15 residues. Of all the DNA, just the CDR3 is kept, 45 bases in frame from base 1.